This passage covers 22 T cell receptor beta chains from one sample sequenced in a study. The repertoire was sequenced with immunoSEQ multiplex PCR; TCRdb's copy has only in-frame clones and lacks some. The repertoire holds roughly 68,000 clones, with just under 95% as singletons. The sequenced sample consisted of PBMCs. The origin of the receptors is a middle-aged man with rheumatoid arthritis.

The genes are TRBV6-4 and TRBJ1-6; 7 bases are a match to TRBD1. V dropped 3 bases and J dropped 7; count of bases not matched to a gene: 6. In germline, CDR1 is MRHNA, CDR2 SNTAGT. The CDR3 contains 15 residues. In nucleotides, the CDR3 is TGTGCCAGCAGTGAATTGGGCAGGGGGAATTCACCCCTCCACTTT. Translating it yields CASSELGRGNSPLHF.

The chain employs TRBV5-6 and TRBJ2-5; tentative D call: TRBD1 (6 bases). CDR1 is SGHDT and CDR2 is YYEEEE in the germline V gene. The CDR3 spans 15 residues. V shed 4 bases and J shed 3 bases, with 16 bases lying between them. DNA for the CDR3: TGTGCCAGCAGCGCCCGGAGAGGACAGAAAGAGACCCAGTACTTC. This sequence encodes CASSARRGQKETQYF. Complete variable domain (other parts from reference TRBV5-6 and TRBJ2-5): DAGVTQSPTHLIKTRGQQVTLRCSPKSGHDTVSWYQQALGQGPQFIFQYYEEEERQRGNFPDRFSGHQFPNYSSELNVNALLLGDSALYLCASSARRGQKETQYFGPGTRLLVL.

This rearrangement joins TRBV7-2 to TRBJ2-2; 8 nucleotides line up with TRBD1. Germline lookup yields CDR1 SGHTA and CDR2 FQGNSA. This CDR3 has 15 amino acids. J was trimmed by 5 bases and V by 3 bases; bases with no gene match: 5. The CDR3 DNA is TGTGCCAGCAGCTTGCAGGGGGCGGGTACCGGGGAGCTGTTTTTT. Translating gives CASSLQGAGTGELFF. Based on the CDR3 plus reference TRBV7-2 and TRBJ2-2, the full variable domain is GAGVSQSPSNKVTEKGKDVELRCDPISGHTALYWYRQSLGQGLEFLIYFQGNSAPDKSGLPSDRFSAERTGGSVSTLTIQRTQQEDSAVYLCASSLQGAGTGELFFGEGSRLTVL.

The rearrangement links TRBV24-1 to TRBJ2-5; tentatively, D is TRBD2 (6 bases). Germline CDR1 and CDR2: KGHDR and SFDVKD. The CDR3 sequence is 15 residues long. The V and J ends lost 3 bases and 2 bases respectively, with 12 bases between them. DNA of the CDR3: TGTGCCACCAGTGATCCGGGACTTCTACAAGAGACCCAGTACTTC. Encoded protein: CATSDPGLLQETQYF.

The chain has TRBV5-6 and TRBJ1-2; D may be TRBD1 (5 bases). CDR3 length: 13 residues. Trimming took 2 bases from V and 8 from J, leaving 13 bases between them. Per the germline V gene, CDR1 is SGHDT and CDR2 is YYEEEE. Written as DNA, the CDR3 is TGTGCCAGCAGCTTTGACAGTGGGCTCGGCTACACCTTC. Translated, it gives CASSFDSGLGYTF.

In its sample, this clone was seen once. The rearrangement links TRBV7-3 to TRBJ2-1; the D call may be TRBD1 or TRBD2 (5 bases each). CDR3 length: 13 residues. V gave up 2 bases and J gave up 9 bases, with 11 bases separating them. The germline V gene has CDR1 SGHTA and CDR2 FQGTGA. CDR3: CASSLGGMGEQFF. For the CDR3, the DNA is TGTGCCAGCAGCTTAGGGGGTATGGGTGAGCAGTTCTTC.

The gene calls are TRBV18 and TRBJ2-7; 8 nucleotides align to TRBD1. V dropped 4 bases and J dropped 3; count of bases not matched to a gene: 8. Germline V gene sequence: CDR1 KGHSH, CDR2 LQKENI. This CDR3 spans 15 amino acids. The CDR3 DNA sequence: TGTGCCAGCTCACGACAGGGGTCAAGGGGCTACGAGCAGTACTTC. Its protein is CASSRQGSRGYEQYF. The whole variable domain, remainder taken from reference TRBV18 and TRBJ2-7, is NAGVMQNPRHLVRRRGQEARLRCSPMKGHSHVYWYRQLPEEGLKFMVYLQKENIIDESGMPKERFSAEFPKEGPSILRIQQVVRGDSAAYFCASSRQGSRGYEQYFGPGTRLTVT.

The chain joins TRBV7-9 to TRBJ2-2, with D possibly being TRBD2 (6 bases). The V end was cut by 8 bases, the J end by 3 bases, with 13 bases between. CDR3 size: 14 residues. Germline CDR1 SEHNR, CDR2 FQNEAQ (reference sequence). As DNA, the CDR3 is TGTGCCAGCGGGTCGGGAGTTCACACCGGGGAGCTGTTTTTT. Translating it yields CASGSGVHTGELFF.

The CDR3 loop is CASSPRQENTGELFF. In DNA form, the CDR3 reads TGTGCCAGCAGCCCTCGACAGGAGAACACCGGGGAGCTGTTTTTT. The V and J genes are TRBV11-1 and TRBJ2-2; tentatively, D is TRBD1 (6 bases). In germline, CDR1 is SGHAT, CDR2 FQDESV (reference sequence). This CDR3 region has 15 residues. Trimming removed 5 bases from V and 1 base from J, with 11 bases in between.

The chain joins TRBV6-6 to TRBJ1-1, with no clear D. Germline V gives CDR1 MNHNY, CDR2 SVGAGI (reference sequence). V was shortened by 2 bases and J by 0 bases, with 7 bases between the two germline ends. CDR3 size: 14 residues. The DNA for the CDR3 is TGTGCCAGCAGTTACGGGCGGCTGAACACTGAAGCTTTCTTT. It yields the protein CASSYGRLNTEAFF.

Only a few counts were recorded for this clone. The V and J genes are TRBV7-9 and TRBJ1-1, with a weak D call TRBD1 (5 bases). V gave up 2 bases and J gave up 5 bases, with 15 bases separating them. This CDR3 has 15 amino acids. CDR1 SEHNR and CDR2 FQNEAQ come from the germline V gene (reference sequence). This CDR3 is CASSLRAQRGTEAFF. The CDR3 DNA sequence: TGTGCCAGCAGCTTAAGGGCACAAAGGGGTACTGAAGCTTTCTTT. The whole variable domain, remainder taken from reference TRBV7-9 and TRBJ1-1, is DTGVSQNPRHKITKRGQNVTFRCDPISEHNRLYWYRQTLGQGPEFLTYFQNEAQLEKSRLLSDRFSAERPKGSFSTLEIQRTEQGDSAMYLCASSLRAQRGTEAFFGQGTRLTVV.

V usage is TRBV5-4 and J usage is TRBJ1-1, with D maybe TRBD1 (5 bases). This CDR3 is built from 15 residues. V lost 2 bases and J lost 0, with 11 bases in between. Germline loops: CDR1 SGHNT, CDR2 YYREEE (reference sequence). CDR3 amino acids: CASSLWGRMNTEAFF. As DNA, the CDR3 is TGTGCCAGCAGCTTATGGGGGAGGATGAACACTGAAGCTTTCTTT.

J is TRBJ1-2 and V is TRBV24-1; 7 bases are a match to TRBD1. The CDR3 covers 16 residues. The V and J ends lost 4 bases and 8 bases, in that order; junction bases with no gene match: 15. CDR1 is KGHDR and CDR2 is SFDVKD in the germline V gene. CDR3 loop: CATSEGGTAEHRGYTF. The CDR3 DNA follows: TGTGCCACCAGTGAAGGCGGGACAGCCGAACATCGCGGCTACACCTTC.

This clone was detected a few times. The V gene is TRBV12-3 or TRBV12-4, the J gene TRBJ1-4, with a weak D call TRBD1 (6 bases). CDR3 length equals 13 residues. V lost 3 bases, J lost 8 bases, and 10 bases lay in between. The CDR3 spells CASSLKGGEKLFF. The DNA for the CDR3 is TGTGCCAGCAGTTTGAAGGGGGGAGAAAAACTGTTTTTT.

The chain carries TRBV7-9 and TRBJ1-5; 9 nucleotides match TRBD1. The germline V gene has CDR1 SEHNR and CDR2 FQNEAQ (reference sequence). V shed 5 bases and J 3 bases; nucleotides not matched to a gene: 5. The CDR3 loop spans 15 amino acids. CDR3 amino acids: CASSRGQGINQPQHF. CDR3 coding DNA: TGTGCCAGCAGCCGAGGACAGGGGATCAATCAGCCCCAGCATTTT.

The chain has TRBV5-1 and TRBJ2-5; 11 nucleotides line up with TRBD2. V dropped 4 bases and J dropped 2; count of bases not matched to a gene: 7. Germline assignment: CDR1 SGHRS and CDR2 YFSETQ. This CDR3 contains 16 residues. CDR3: CASSIGLAGPQETQYF. Written as DNA, the CDR3 is TGCGCCAGCAGCATAGGACTAGCGGGTCCGCAAGAGACCCAGTACTTC. Together with reference TRBV5-1 and TRBJ2-5, the CDR3 gives the full variable domain: KAGVTQTPRYLIKTRGQQVTLSCSPISGHRSVSWYQQTPGQGLQFLFEYFSETQRNKGNFPGRFSGRQFSNSRSEMNVSTLELGDSALYLCASSIGLAGPQETQYFGPGTRLLVL.

The V and J genes are TRBV11-2 and TRBJ2-7; weak D call: TRBD1 (5 bases). This CDR3 contains 15 residues. V lost 5 bases, J lost 6 bases, and 20 bases lay in between. CDR1 and CDR2 (germline): SGHAT, FQNNGV. The CDR3 DNA sequence: TGTGCCAGCAGCCACAACATAGCCCCCAGGGCCGAGCAGTACTTC. Translated: CASSHNIAPRAEQYF.

A single count supports this clone. The chain has TRBV27 and TRBJ2-6, with 10 bases that match TRBD1. Trimming took 7 bases from V and 0 from J; bases not matched to a gene: 9. The CDR3 spans 18 residues. CDR1 and CDR2 from the germline V gene are MNHEY and SMNVEV (reference sequence). In DNA form, the CDR3 reads TGTGCCAGCACCAAAGACAGGGGGCGATTCTCTGGGGCCAACGTCCTGACTTTC. Amino acid sequence: CASTKDRGRFSGANVLTF.

The chain uses TRBV5-1 and TRBJ2-2; weak D call: TRBD1 (5 bases). CDR3 length equals 17 residues. Germline CDR1 and CDR2: SGHRS and YFSETQ. V was trimmed by 1 base and J by 5 bases, leaving 18 bases between them. CDR3 nucleotide sequence: TGCGCCAGCAGCTTGTCGGCTGGCAGGGAAGGTACCGGGGAGCTGTTTTTT. As protein: CASSLSAGREGTGELFF.

The V call is TRBV4-2, the J call TRBJ1-2; D is unresolved. Germline-derived CDR1 and CDR2 are LGHNA and YNFKEQ. The CDR3 is made up of 12 amino acids. V lost 1 base and J 8 bases, leaving 8 bases between the germline ends. CDR3 protein: CASSQVESGYTF. CDR3 nucleotides: TGTGCCAGCAGCCAAGTGGAGTCCGGCTACACCTTC.

This chain's CDR3 is CATSDTNRDEQFF. DNA for the CDR3: TGTGCCACCAGTGACACGAACAGGGATGAGCAGTTCTTC. V is TRBV24-1 and J is TRBJ2-1, with D possibly matching TRBD1 (6 bases). This CDR3 has 13 amino acids. The V gene lost 4 bases and the J gene lost 8 bases, with 11 bases spanning the gap. CDR1 and CDR2 (germline): KGHDR, SFDVKD.

This clone was seen just once. The CDR3 here is CASSVVPWLAGLSSYNEQFF. The CDR3 nucleotides read TGTGCCAGCAGCGTAGTTCCGTGGCTAGCGGGCCTGAGCTCCTACAATGAGCAGTTCTTC. V and J are TRBV9 and TRBJ2-1; TRBD2 agrees at 8 bases. With 0 bases clipped from V and 0 bases from J, the junction kept 14 bases outside the gene matches. Germline CDR1 and CDR2: SGDLS and YYNGEE. CDR3 length: 20 residues.